This TCR beta chain was identified during a study of T cells in Graves' hyperthyroidism and ophthalmopathy. Study-wide results and limits: In the blood, most expanded thyroid clonotypes above 0.001 appeared as well.

Amplification targeted TCR beta CDR3 regions from RNA transcripts. The HTBI primer set was used in a first-round RT-PCR of the TCR CDR3. MiXCR was run by TCRdb on the multiplex PCR reads, yielding one entry per CDR3 protein. The sample consists of 600,000 to 650,000 distinct CDR3 sequences, roughly 20% of them appearing once. Subjects with ophthalmopathy showed a Clinical Activity Score no lower than 3, a NOSPECS grade no lower than 4, and a duration shorter than 3 months. The study excluded patients with uncontrolled infection, other autoimmune disease, pregnancy or lactation. The authors took PBMCs from over 8.5 ml fresh peripheral blood. This clonotype was seen a handful of times. Its antigen remains unknown. CDR3 length: 14 residues.

The material sequenced was blood. The origin of this receptor is a man in his thirties or forties with Graves' ophthalmopathy. V is TRBV3-2 and J is TRBJ2-1; the table's D call of TRBD2 was not tested on the DNA. TRBV3-2 is recorded as a pseudogene. The CDR3 loop is CASSPSDSINEQFF. CDR3 in DNA: TGTGCCAGCAGCCCTTCGGACTCAATCAATGAGCAGTTCTTC.